The rows below give T cell receptor beta chains drawn from one sample of a study of memory CD4+ T cells and cytomegalovirus serostatus. Produced via immunoSEQ multiplex PCR; TCRdb's table is partial and in-frame only. The repertoire holds tens of thousands of clones, around three quarters seen once, with over 2% in the top ten. The sample was memory CD4+ T cells from blood. Receptors originate from an adult in good health and CMV-seropositive. CDR3s include the opening cysteine and the closing phenylalanine or tryptophan. The D gene is left open where the match is weak. Some rows have no size entry. The others give once, few or many, or a class for an expanded clone.

TRBV9	NA	TRBJ2-1	NA	TGTGCCAGCAGCGTAGCTTCCTCTAGCTATGAGCAGTTCTTC	CASSVASSSYEQFF
TRBV5-6	TRBD2	TRBJ2-1	NA	TGTGCCAGCAGCCGTACTAGCGCCGAGCAGTTCTTC	CASSRTSAEQFF
TRBV5-1	TRBD2	TRBJ2-3	few	TGCGCCAGCAGCTTGCGGGGGGTAGGCACAGATACGCAGTATTTT	CASSLRGVGTDTQYF
TRBV6-5	NA	TRBJ2-7	NA	TGTGCCAGCAGTTACTTAACTCACTACGAGCAGTACTTC	CASSYLTHYEQYF
TRBV14	NA	TRBJ2-1	few	TGTGCCAGCAGCCAAGATCCGGTCTACAATGAGCAGTTCTTC	CASSQDPVYNEQFF
TRBV19	TRBD2	TRBJ2-2	NA	TGTGCCAGTAGTACACAAAAAACGACTAGCGGTCGGACCGGGGAGCTGTTTTTT	CASSTQKTTSGRTGELFF
TRBV7-2	NA	TRBJ2-5	few	TGTGCCAGCAGCTTAGGAGGTGGGGCGGAGACCCAGTACTTC	CASSLGGGAETQYF
TRBV27	NA	TRBJ2-1	NA	TGTGCCAGCAGACAACAAAATGAGCAGTTCTTC	CASRQQNEQFF
TRBV5-1	NA	TRBJ2-1	NA	TGCGCCAGCAGCCAACAGGATAACAATGAGCAGTTCTTC	CASSQQDNNEQFF
TRBV2	TRBD1	TRBJ2-2	NA	TGTGCCAGCAGGGGAGGACAGGGTTTGACCGGGGAGCTGTTTTTT	CASRGGQGLTGELFF
TRBV15	NA	TRBJ1-4	once	TGTGCCACCAGCAGAGGAGTTGAAAAACTGTTTTTT	CATSRGVEKLFF
TRBV5-4	TRBD2	TRBJ2-5	once	TGTGCCAGCAGCCTGGAGCTAGCGGGAGGGCCAGAGACCCAGTACTTC	CASSLELAGGPETQYF
TRBV5-1	TRBD2	TRBJ2-5	NA	TGCGCCAGCAGCTTGGTGGCAGGGCGGGAGGAGACCCAGTACTTC	CASSLVAGREETQYF
TRBV4-3	NA	TRBJ1-2	NA	TGCGCCAGCAGCCCGGAGGGAGGGCATGGCTACACCTTC	CASSPEGGHGYTF
TRBV2	NA	TRBJ1-5	few	TGTGCCAGCAGTGAAAACCAGGGGAGTCAGCCCCAGCATTTT	CASSENQGSQPQHF
TRBV29-1	NA	TRBJ2-3	NA	TGCAGCGTTGGGTACGGGAGTACAGATACGCAGTATTTT	CSVGYGSTDTQYF
TRBV7-9	TRBD2	TRBJ2-5	NA	TGTGCCAGCAGCCCAAGGCCTAGCGGGAGGGCTGGGGAGACCCAGTACTTC	CASSPRPSGRAGETQYF
TRBV6-6	TRBD2	TRBJ2-2	NA	TGTGCCAGCAGACCCACTAGCGGGAGTTACACCGGGGAGCTGTTTTTT	CASRPTSGSYTGELFF
TRBV28	TRBD1	TRBJ1-5	NA	TGTGCCAGCAGTTCCGCCGGGACAGGGGGACAGCCCCAGCATTTT	CASSSAGTGGQPQHF
TRBV4-3	TRBD1	TRBJ1-2	NA	TGCGCCAGCAGCCAAGATCCCCCGGACAGGGGCCCAGGGGGCTACACCTTC	CASSQDPPDRGPGGYTF
TRBV30	NA	TRBJ1-1	few	TGTGCCTGGAGCGTGGGCATGAACACTGAAGCTTTCTTT	CAWSVGMNTEAFF
TRBV2	NA	TRBJ1-3	NA	TGTGCCAGCAGTGATCAGGGGCAAAGCTCTGGAAACACCATATATTTT	CASSDQGQSSGNTIYF
TRBV6-6	TRBD2	TRBJ2-7	NA	TGTGCCAGCAGCCCCGGACTAGCGGGAGGAAGCTACGAGCAGTACTTC	CASSPGLAGGSYEQYF
TRBV2	TRBD1	TRBJ2-7	NA	TGTGCCAGCAGTGATCTTGGGACAGGGGGCTACGAGCAGTACTTC	CASSDLGTGGYEQYF
TRBV7-2	NA	TRBJ2-1	NA	TGTGCCAGCAGCCCGAGGTCTTCTGGGGAAAAGTTCTTC	CASSPRSSGEKFF
TRBV2	TRBD1	TRBJ2-5	NA	TGTGCCAGCAGCCTGGACAGGGCAGGGGAGACCCAGTACTTC	CASSLDRAGETQYF
TRBV11-2	NA	TRBJ1-1	few	TGTGCCAGCAGCTTCAGTGGGGTGAACACTGAAGCTTTCTTT	CASSFSGVNTEAFF
TRBV15	NA	TRBJ1-5	NA	TGTGCCACCAGCAGAGGAGACATCAATCAGCCCCAGCATTTT	CATSRGDINQPQHF
TRBV7-2	NA	TRBJ2-2	NA	TGTGCCAGCAGCCCAGGCGGGGAGCTGTTTTTT	CASSPGGELFF
TRBV9	TRBD2	TRBJ2-3	NA	TGTGCCAGCAGCGTAGCCCCACTAGCGGCCAGCACAGATACGCAGTATTTT	CASSVAPLAASTDTQYF
TRBV7-9	NA	TRBJ2-1	NA	TGTGCCAGCAGCCCTAGGGGCAGCGCCTACAATGAGCAGTTCTTC	CASSPRGSAYNEQFF
TRBV5-1	NA	TRBJ1-2	NA	TGCGCCAGCAGCGCCAGTACTAACTATGGCTACACCTTC	CASSASTNYGYTF
TRBV28	TRBD1	TRBJ1-1	NA	TGTGCCAGCAGCTCCACGACAGGGAAGGCTTTCTTT	CASSSTTGKAFF
TRBV10-3	NA	TRBJ1-4	NA	TGTGCCATCAGTGAACAGGGTGGCGAAAAACTGTTTTTT	CAISEQGGEKLFF
TRBV5-6	NA	TRBJ1-5	NA	TGTGCCAGCAGCTTGGGGGCTTACAATCAGCCCCAGCATTTT	CASSLGAYNQPQHF
TRBV5-3	NA	TRBJ2-7	NA	TGTGCCAGAAGCCCGCCGGGAGAGCAGTACTTC	CARSPPGEQYF
TRBV19	NA	TRBJ1-5	once	TGTGCCAGTAGCGGGGGGGCAGGGATAGGGAATCAGCCCCAGCATTTT	CASSGGAGIGNQPQHF
TRBV7-9	NA	TRBJ1-2	NA	TGTGCCAGCAGCTCCCGATCTTCCTATGGCTACACCTTC	CASSSRSSYGYTF
TRBV13	TRBD2	TRBJ2-7	few	TGTGCCAGCAGCATACAAGTGGGACTAGCGGGAGGCCCCTACGAGCAGTACTTC	CASSIQVGLAGGPYEQYF
TRBV6-1	TRBD1	TRBJ1-1	NA	TGTGCCAGCACCCAGGGGGCAGGAGGTACTGAAGCTTTCTTT	CASTQGAGGTEAFF
TRBV20-1	NA	TRBJ2-3	once	TGCAGTGCGCCGCTCGGAGATACGCAGTATTTT	CSAPLGDTQYF
TRBV6-1	NA	TRBJ2-7	NA	TGTGCCAGCAGTGGGGGCAGCTACGAGCAGTACTTC	CASSGGSYEQYF
TRBV28	NA	TRBJ1-2	few	TGTGCCAGCAGCAGGACCGTGGCGGGCGGCTACACCTTC	CASSRTVAGGYTF